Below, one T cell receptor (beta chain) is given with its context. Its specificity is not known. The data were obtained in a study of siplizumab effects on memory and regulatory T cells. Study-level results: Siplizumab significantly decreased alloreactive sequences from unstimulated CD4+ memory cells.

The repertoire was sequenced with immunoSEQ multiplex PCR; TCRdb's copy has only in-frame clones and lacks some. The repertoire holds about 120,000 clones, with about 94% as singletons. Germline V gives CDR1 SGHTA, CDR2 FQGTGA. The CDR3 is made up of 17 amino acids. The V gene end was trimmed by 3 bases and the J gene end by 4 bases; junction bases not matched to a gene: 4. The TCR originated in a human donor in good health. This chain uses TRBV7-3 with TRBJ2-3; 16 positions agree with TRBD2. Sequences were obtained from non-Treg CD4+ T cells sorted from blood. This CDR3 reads CASSLLGLAGGADTQYF. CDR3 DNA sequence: TGTGCCAGCAGCTTGCTGGGACTAGCGGGAGGGGCAGATACGCAGTATTTT.